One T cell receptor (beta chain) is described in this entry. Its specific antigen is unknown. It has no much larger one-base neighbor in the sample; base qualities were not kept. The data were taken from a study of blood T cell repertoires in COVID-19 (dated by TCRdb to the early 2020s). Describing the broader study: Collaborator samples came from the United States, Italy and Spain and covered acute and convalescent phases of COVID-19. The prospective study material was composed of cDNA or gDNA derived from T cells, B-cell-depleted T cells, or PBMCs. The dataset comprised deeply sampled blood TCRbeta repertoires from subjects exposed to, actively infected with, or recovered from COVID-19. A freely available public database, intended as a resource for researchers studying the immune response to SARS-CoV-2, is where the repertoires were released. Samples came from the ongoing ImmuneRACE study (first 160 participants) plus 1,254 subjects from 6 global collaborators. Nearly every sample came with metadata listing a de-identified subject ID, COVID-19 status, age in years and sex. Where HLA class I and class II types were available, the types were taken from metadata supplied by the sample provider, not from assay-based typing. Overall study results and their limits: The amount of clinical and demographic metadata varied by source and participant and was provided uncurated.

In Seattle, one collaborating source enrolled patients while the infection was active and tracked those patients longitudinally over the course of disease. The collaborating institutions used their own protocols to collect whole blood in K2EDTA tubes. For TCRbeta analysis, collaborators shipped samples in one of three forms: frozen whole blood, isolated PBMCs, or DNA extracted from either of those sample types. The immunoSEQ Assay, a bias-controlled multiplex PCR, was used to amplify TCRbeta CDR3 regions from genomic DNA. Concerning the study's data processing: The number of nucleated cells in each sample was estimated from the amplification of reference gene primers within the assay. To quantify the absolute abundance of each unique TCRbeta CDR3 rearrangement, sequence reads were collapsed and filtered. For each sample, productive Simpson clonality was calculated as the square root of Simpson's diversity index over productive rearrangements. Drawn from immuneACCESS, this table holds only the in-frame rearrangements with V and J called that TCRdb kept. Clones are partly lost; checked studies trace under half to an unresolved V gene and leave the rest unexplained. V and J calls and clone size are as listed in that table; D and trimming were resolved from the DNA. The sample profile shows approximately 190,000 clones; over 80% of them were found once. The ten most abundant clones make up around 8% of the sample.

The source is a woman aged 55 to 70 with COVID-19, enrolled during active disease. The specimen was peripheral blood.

The CDR3 protein: CASSSLGADTEAFF. The DNA sequence is TGTGCCAGCAGCTCCCTTGGGGCTGACACTGAAGCTTTCTTT. Recombination linked TRBV7-9 to TRBJ1-1; TRBD1 is a weak D gene call, 5 bases matching. V and J lose 4 bases and 3 bases, and a span of 12 bases separates them. CDR1 SEHNR and CDR2 FQNEAQ were looked up in the germline V gene (reference sequence). Including cysteine and phenylalanine, the CDR3 has 14 amino acids. Solely the CDR3 DNA is kept, with 42 bases framed from the first base.